Below, one T cell receptor (beta chain) is given with its context. Its antigen is not identified. Germline CDR1 is MGHDK and CDR2 is SYGVNS. V dropped 3 bases and J dropped 11; count of bases not matched to a gene: 10. This CDR3 contains 15 residues. The data stem from a study of shared clonotypes between healthy human individuals. Donors were Caucasian adults residing in Nashville, Tennessee, USA. Study-wide results and caveats: It was the non-shared clonotypes that had lower generation probabilities than clonotypes shared by all four donors. Larger estimated richness was generally recorded for naive subsets relative to memory subsets.

Researchers divided each subset's genomic DNA evenly across several immunoSEQ plates. TCRdb's copy holds only in-frame clones and misses some; the assay was immunoSEQ multiplex PCR. This table has 500,000 to 550,000 clones, approximately 94% appearing once. The TCR sequence derives from a woman aged 25-40 years in good health. The chain combines TRBV25-1 with TRBJ2-5; TRBD2 matches 12 bases. Sequencing used naive CD4+ T cells sorted from blood. Subset in this sample: CD45RA+ positively selected. The CDR3 is CASSDPSGRAGEQYF. The CDR3 region has the DNA TGTGCCAGCAGTGACCCTAGCGGGAGGGCCGGTGAGCAGTACTTC.